Listed below are T cell receptor beta chains from one sample, sequenced in a study of shared clonotypes between healthy human individuals. TCRdb's copy holds only in-frame clones and misses some; the assay was immunoSEQ multiplex PCR. The table lists under 2.5 million clones, 85% to 95% of them singletons. Sequencing used naive CD4+ T cells from PBMCs. These receptors were obtained from a man younger than 30 in good health. Some clones in this sample may be carry-over from other donors' samples. Both conserved end residues are part of each CDR3.

j_call	v_call	cdr3_aa
TRBJ2-3	TRBV5-4	CASSLLTDTQYF
TRBJ1-2	TRBV6-4	CASSDGSAGQGFHGYTF
TRBJ1-5	TRBV2	CASNDGPERNQPQHF
TRBJ2-1	TRBV28	CASRRSLRDRVNYNEQFF
TRBJ2-4	TRBV27	CASSSGQLAKNIQYF
TRBJ2-5	TRBV28	CASSSSQETQYF
TRBJ2-1	TRBV9	CASSVGGWGGEQFF
TRBJ1-4	TRBV30	CAWAIGEQLFF
TRBJ1-4	TRBV28	CASRSPHRDRGTEKLFF
TRBJ2-7	TRBV30	CAWGLPKRGTYEQYF
TRBJ2-1	TRBV29-1	CSGLTSGRAIRNEQFF
TRBJ2-1	TRBV6-5	CASRESGRANEQFF
TRBJ1-1	TRBV30	CAWTSGAGGNTEAFF
TRBJ1-4	TRBV27	CASSPHVGSATNEKLFF
TRBJ2-2	TRBV5-4	CASSPRQGGTGELFF
TRBJ1-2	TRBV18	CASSPVTGANYGYTF
TRBJ2-2	TRBV5-1	CASSAGTGAAGELFF
TRBJ2-3	TRBV5-1	CASSLEWREATDTQYF
TRBJ1-1	TRBV19	CASSIVLRGTEAFF
TRBJ2-3	TRBV7-3	CASSLNSGADTDTQYF
TRBJ1-3	TRBV5-1	CASSLAGVTGNTIYF
TRBJ2-7	TRBV5-1	CASSPGTGGFGEQYF
TRBJ2-5	TRBV11-2	CASSLDFREETQYF
TRBJ2-7	TRBV7-2	CASSPGGGTGDEQYF
TRBJ2-1	TRBV30	CAWSGGTVREQFF
TRBJ1-2	TRBV30	CAWSLGTQYGYTF
TRBJ2-7	TRBV6-1	CASSVRGGPGYEQYF
TRBJ1-4	TRBV28	CASSLPRLEKLFF
TRBJ1-1	TRBV7-3	CASSRLGHPGTEAFF
TRBJ2-2	TRBV6-1	CASSDLREGWLFF
TRBJ1-5	TRBV4-1	CASSQGPGSQPQHF
TRBJ2-7	TRBV13	CASSSTRDLREVEQYF
TRBJ2-3	TRBV7-9	CASSLPGGTDTQYF
TRBJ1-4	TRBV2	CASSAQGLSTNEKLFF
TRBJ1-1	TRBV11-2	CASSRQVNTEAFF
TRBJ2-7	TRBV6-1	CASSEQGASYEQYF
TRBJ2-5	TRBV6-1	CASSGPRTGKVEETQYF
TRBJ2-3	TRBV7-2	CASSVGFSPTTQYF
TRBJ2-2	TRBV4-2	CASSQGTSGKAGELFF
TRBJ1-2	TRBV5-8	CASSLGPGPYGYTF
TRBJ2-7	TRBV4-1	CASSQGIAGGWGQYF
TRBJ1-4	TRBV6-5	CASSSGPANEKLFF
TRBJ1-5	TRBV7-2	CASKWDLYSNQPQHF
TRBJ1-1	TRBV29-1	CSVARVLNTEAFF
TRBJ2-3	TRBV5-1	CASSLATGSTDTQYF
TRBJ2-3	TRBV7-6	CASSPGTGVWYF